What follows are 25 T cell receptor beta chains derived from one specimen sequenced in a study of cytomegalovirus exposure and HLA in healthy donors. A multiplex PCR was run with 60 Vbeta primers and 13 Jbeta primers. The data were produced by immunoSEQ multiplex PCR, yet TCRdb's version contains in-frame clones alone and is incomplete. The sample lists about 100,000 clones, roughly 85% seen once, with 3% to 3.5% in the top ten. Sequenced: PBMCs. These receptors were collected from a woman between 35 and 50 years old in good health and CMV-seronegative.

The V and J genes are TRBV7-2 and TRBJ1-5; unclear D gene. This CDR3 contains 13 residues. CDR1 and CDR2 (germline): SGHTA, FQGNSA. V was cut by 3 bases and J by 3 bases, with 6 bases left in between. CDR3 residues: CASSLDYNQPQHF. The DNA for the CDR3 is TGTGCCAGCAGCTTGGACTACAATCAGCCCCAGCATTTT.

V gene TRBV4-2 combines with J gene TRBJ2-5; 12 bases align to TRBD2. The CDR3 sequence is 15 residues long. The germline V gene has CDR1 LGHNA and CDR2 YNFKEQ. With 5 bases clipped from V and 4 bases from J, the junction kept 5 bases outside the gene matches. The CDR3 sequence: CASSTLAGGRETQYF. Written as DNA, the CDR3 is TGTGCCAGCAGCACCCTAGCGGGGGGGCGAGAGACCCAGTACTTC.

In this sample, this clone turned up once. V is TRBV27 and J is TRBJ2-3; 9 bases are shared with TRBD2. Per germline, CDR1 MNHEY and CDR2 SMNVEV (reference sequence). The CDR3 loop spans 16 amino acids. V lost 2 bases to trimming and J lost 4 bases; unmatched junction nucleotides: 7. The CDR3 nucleotides read TGTGCCAGCAGTTTAGACGCGGGGGGGGCCCCAGATACGCAGTATTTT. It yields the protein CASSLDAGGAPDTQYF.

The genes are TRBV5-4 and TRBJ1-1, with D perhaps matching TRBD1 (5 bases). Per the germline V gene, CDR1 is SGHNT and CDR2 is YYREEE (reference sequence). The CDR3 extends over 11 amino acids. Trimming stripped 4 bases from V and 9 bases from J, with 10 bases between. CDR3 sequence: CASSTGGKAFF. In DNA form, the CDR3 reads TGTGCCAGCAGCACCGGGGGGAAAGCTTTCTTT.

On this clone itself: Other DNA sequences of this sample code for an identical CDR3. The chain employs TRBV5-6 and TRBJ1-5; D is perhaps TRBD1 (5 bases). CDR3 length: 16 amino acids. V was trimmed by 1 base and J by 4 bases, leaving 15 bases between them. The V gene's germline CDR1 is SGHDT and CDR2 YYEEEE. The CDR3: CASSLSREESNQPQHF. The CDR3 DNA reads as TGTGCCAGCAGCTTGTCCAGGGAGGAAAGTAATCAGCCCCAGCATTTT.

This sequence joins TRBV4-1 and TRBJ1-6; tentative D call: TRBD1 (6 bases). V dropped 0 bases and J dropped 8 bases, with 20 bases sitting between them. From germline, CDR1 is MGHRA and CDR2 YSYEKL. CDR3 length: 18 residues. The DNA for the CDR3 is TGCGCCAGCAGCCAAGATGGTCCTAGGACAGAACTTTATTCACCCCTCCACTTT. This gives the protein CASSQDGPRTELYSPLHF.

The rearrangement uses TRBV7-2 and TRBJ2-1; possible D gene TRBD1, 8 bases. This CDR3 is 15 amino acids long. CDR1 and CDR2 (germline): SGHTA, FQGNSA. V lost 5 bases and J lost 5, with 16 bases in between. CDR3: CASSKTGGVNNEQFF. CDR3 nucleotides: TGTGCCAGCAGCAAAACAGGGGGGGTGAACAATGAGCAGTTCTTC.

The chain combines TRBV27 with TRBJ2-7; 7 positions agree with TRBD2. J gave up 7 bases and V 10 bases, and 16 bases lay outside the gene matches. This CDR3 region has 14 residues. The germline CDR1 and CDR2 sequences are MNHEY and SMNVEV (reference sequence). CDR3 sequence reads: CATNGRAGSLEQYF. For the CDR3, the DNA is TGTGCCACCAACGGGAGAGCGGGATCCCTTGAGCAGTACTTC.

V usage is TRBV19 and J usage is TRBJ2-3, with 9 bases fitting TRBD2. The CDR3 has 15 amino acids. Trimming removed 4 bases from V and 0 bases from J; junction bases left unmatched: 2. Per the germline V gene, CDR1 is LNHDA and CDR2 is SQIVND (reference sequence). The CDR3 sequence: CASSRSGGSTDTQYF. The CDR3 nucleotides are TGTGCCAGTAGTAGGAGCGGGGGGAGCACAGATACGCAGTATTTT.

The V call is TRBV5-1, the J call TRBJ2-1, with 12 bases that match TRBD2. Trimming removed 6 bases from V and 4 bases from J; junction bases left unmatched: 11. The CDR3 is 17 residues long. Germline assignment: CDR1 SGHRS and CDR2 YFSETQ. CDR3 region: CASTLRRGTSGYNEQFF. In DNA form, the CDR3 reads TGCGCCAGCACCCTTCGGCGGGGGACTAGCGGGTACAATGAGCAGTTCTTC.

The V call is TRBV27, the J call TRBJ1-1; TRBD1 is a possible D gene (5 bases). This CDR3 has 14 residues. Germline V gene lookup returns CDR1 MNHEY and CDR2 SMNVEV (reference sequence). V was trimmed by 4 bases and J by 2 bases, leaving 11 bases between them. The CDR3 sequence is CASSSGRANTEAFF. CDR3 nucleotide sequence: TGTGCCAGCAGTTCGGGCAGGGCAAACACTGAAGCTTTCTTT.

V gene TRBV7-8 combines with J gene TRBJ1-2, with D unresolved. CDR3 size: 15 residues. In germline, CDR1 is SGHVS, CDR2 FQNEAQ. V gave up 3 bases and J gave up 4 bases, with 15 bases separating them. As DNA, the CDR3 is TGTGCCAGCAGCTTGGTTTTGCGGCCGATCTATGGCTACACCTTC. Translated: CASSLVLRPIYGYTF. Using reference TRBV7-8 and TRBJ1-2 for the parts outside the CDR3, the full variable domain is GAGVSQSPRYKVAKRGQDVALRCDPISGHVSLFWYQQALGQGPEFLTYFQNEAQLDKSGLPSDRFFAERPEGSVSTLKIQRTQQEDSAVYLCASSLVLRPIYGYTFGSGTRLTVV.

The V and J genes are TRBV11-3 and TRBJ2-3; D is perhaps TRBD1 (6 bases). Trimming removed 6 bases from V and 6 bases from J, with 13 bases in between. The CDR3 has 13 amino acids. Germline lookup yields CDR1 SGHNT and CDR2 YENEEA. The CDR3: CASRLTGSDTQYF. DNA of the CDR3: TGTGCCAGCAGGCTAACAGGGTCGGATACGCAGTATTTT.

The chain carries TRBV9 and TRBJ2-3, with TRBD2 matching over 16 bases. Germline CDR1 is SGDLS and CDR2 is YYNGEE. Trimming cost V 2 bases and J 6 bases; bases outside gene matches: 3. The CDR3 sequence is 16 residues long. The CDR3 region has the DNA TGTGCCAGCAGCGTGGGGACTAGCGGGGGGGCTGATACGCAGTATTTT. Protein: CASSVGTSGGADTQYF.

The CDR3 DNA is TGTGCCAGCAGCTTTGGGGCTTACAATGAGCAGTTCTTC. Its protein is CASSFGAYNEQFF. The chain recombines TRBV7-6 with TRBJ2-1; D perhaps matches TRBD1 (5 bases). The CDR3 extends over 13 amino acids. Per the germline V gene, CDR1 is SGHVS and CDR2 is FNYEAQ. V lost 3 bases and J lost 4, with 7 bases in between. The variable domain in full, with the rest retrieved from reference TRBV7-6 and TRBJ2-1, is GAGVSQSPRYKVTKRGQDVALRCDPISGHVSLYWYRQALGQGPEFLTYFNYEAQQDKSGLPNDRFSAERPEGSISTLTIQRTEQRDSAMYRCASSFGAYNEQFFGPGTRLTVL.

This clone has just one count. The chain carries TRBV14 and TRBJ1-1; D is undetermined. The CDR3 is 13 residues long. Trimming stripped 1 base from V and 0 bases from J, with 3 bases between. CDR1 is SGHDN and CDR2 is FVKESK in the germline V gene. In DNA form, the CDR3 reads TGTGCCAGCAGCCAAGCATTGAACACTGAAGCTTTCTTT. Translated: CASSQALNTEAFF. Full variable domain (missing parts from reference TRBV14 and TRBJ1-1): EAGVTQFPSHSVIEKGQTVTLRCDPISGHDNLYWYRRVMGKEIKFLLHFVKESKQDESGMPNNRFLAERTGGTYSTLKVQPAELEDSGVYFCASSQALNTEAFFGQGTRLTVV.

V gene TRBV7-2 combines with J gene TRBJ1-2; TRBD1 agrees at 7 bases. J was trimmed by 5 bases and V by 6 bases; bases with no gene match: 9. CDR1 is SGHTA and CDR2 is FQGNSA in the germline V gene. This CDR3 has 14 residues. CDR3 amino acids: CASRDRAQGYGYTF. The CDR3 DNA follows: TGTGCCAGCAGGGATAGAGCACAGGGGTATGGCTACACCTTC. Complete variable domain (other parts from reference TRBV7-2 and TRBJ1-2): GAGVSQSPSNKVTEKGKDVELRCDPISGHTALYWYRQSLGQGLEFLIYFQGNSAPDKSGLPSDRFSAERTGGSVSTLTIQRTQQEDSAVYLCASRDRAQGYGYTFGSGTRLTVV.

The chain couples TRBV7-2 to TRBJ2-1; maybe TRBD2 (6 bases). The V gene's germline CDR1 is SGHTA and CDR2 FQGNSA. The CDR3 sequence is 13 residues long. V lost 0 bases, J lost 15 bases, and 15 bases lay in between. CDR3 residues: CASSLAYPGVAFF. The CDR3 coding sequence is TGTGCCAGCAGCTTAGCGTACCCGGGAGTGGCGTTCTTC.

The chain combines TRBV19 with TRBJ2-1, with 8 positions matching TRBD2. V shed 2 bases and J 9 bases; nucleotides not matched to a gene: 9. The length of the CDR3 is 15 residues. Germline CDR1 LNHDA, CDR2 SQIVND (reference sequence). As DNA, the CDR3 is TGTGCCAGTAGTATAAGGTCGGGGGGGCGGGGTGAGCAGTTCTTC. This sequence encodes CASSIRSGGRGEQFF.

This clone has only one observation. The chain carries TRBV2 and TRBJ2-4, with D possibly matching TRBD2 (5 bases). V was cut by 6 bases and J by 0 bases, with 18 bases left in between. Germline CDR1 and CDR2: SNHLY and FYNNEI. The CDR3 totals 17 residues. As DNA, the CDR3 is TGTGCCAGCAGCCCACCTGGCGGGCCGGCAGCCAAAAACATTCAGTACTTC. Translating gives CASSPPGGPAAKNIQYF.

The chain employs TRBV30 and TRBJ1-1, with D uncertain. Germline CDR1 reads GTSNPN; CDR2 reads SVGIG (reference sequence). This CDR3 spans 14 amino acids. Trimming shortened V by 0 bases and J by 1 base, and 9 bases separated the two germline ends. Written as DNA, the CDR3 is TGTGCCTGGAGTGTACACAGTGGGAACACTGAAGCTTTCTTT. Its protein product is CAWSVHSGNTEAFF. The variable domain in full, with the rest retrieved from reference TRBV30 and TRBJ1-1, is SQTIHQWPATLVQPVGSPLSLECTVEGTSNPNLYWYRQAAGRGLQLLFYSVGIGQISSEVPQNLSASRPQDRQFILSSKKLLLSDSGFYLCAWSVHSGNTEAFFGQGTRLTVV.

The chain has TRBV7-2 and TRBJ2-1, with D possibly TRBD1 on 6 matching bases. The germline gives CDR1 SGHTA, CDR2 FQGNSA. This CDR3 is 12 amino acids long. The V end was cut by 5 bases, the J end by 7 bases, with 9 bases between. CDR3 sequence: CASSTQGNEQFF. DNA for the CDR3: TGTGCCAGCAGCACACAGGGAAATGAGCAGTTCTTC.

The rearrangement uses TRBV19 and TRBJ2-2; TRBD2 might be the D (5 bases). V was cut by 6 bases and J by 3 bases, with 8 bases left in between. Germline V gene lookup returns CDR1 LNHDA and CDR2 SQIVND (reference sequence). This CDR3 has 13 residues. CDR3 residues: CASRDLYTGELFF. CDR3 DNA: TGTGCCAGTAGGGACTTGTACACCGGGGAGCTGTTTTTT.

V and J are TRBV4-1 and TRBJ1-1, with TRBD1 identical over 8 bases. Unmatched junction bases numbered 7, after V lost 0 bases and J lost 1 base. The CDR3 is 17 amino acids. Germline V CDR1 and CDR2: MGHRA, YSYEKL. This CDR3 is CASSQDQGAPKNTEAFF. In DNA form, the CDR3 reads TGCGCCAGCAGCCAAGATCAGGGGGCCCCGAAGAACACTGAAGCTTTCTTT.

J is TRBJ2-1 and V is TRBV7-2; tentatively, D is TRBD2 (6 bases). Deletions cut 5 bases from V and 6 bases from J, with 11 bases between. The CDR3 has 13 residues. Germline CDR1 is SGHTA and CDR2 is FQGNSA. As DNA, the CDR3 is TGTGCCAGCAGCCCCGGGAGCGTCAATGAGCAGTTCTTC. Translating gives CASSPGSVNEQFF.